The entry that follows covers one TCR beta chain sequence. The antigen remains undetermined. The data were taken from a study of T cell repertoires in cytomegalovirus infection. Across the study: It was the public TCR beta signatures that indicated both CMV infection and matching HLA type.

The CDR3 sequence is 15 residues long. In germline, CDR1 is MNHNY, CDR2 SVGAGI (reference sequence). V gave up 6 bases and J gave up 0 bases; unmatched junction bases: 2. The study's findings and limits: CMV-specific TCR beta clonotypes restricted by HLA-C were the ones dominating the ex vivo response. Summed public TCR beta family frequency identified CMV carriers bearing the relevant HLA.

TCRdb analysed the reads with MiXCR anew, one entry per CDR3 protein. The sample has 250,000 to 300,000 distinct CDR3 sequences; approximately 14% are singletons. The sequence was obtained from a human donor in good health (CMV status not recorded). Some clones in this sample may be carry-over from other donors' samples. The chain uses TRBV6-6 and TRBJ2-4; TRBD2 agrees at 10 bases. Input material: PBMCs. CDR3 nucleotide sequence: TGTGCCAGCAGATTAGCGGGAGGAGCCAAAAACATTCAGTACTTC. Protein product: CASRLAGGAKNIQYF.